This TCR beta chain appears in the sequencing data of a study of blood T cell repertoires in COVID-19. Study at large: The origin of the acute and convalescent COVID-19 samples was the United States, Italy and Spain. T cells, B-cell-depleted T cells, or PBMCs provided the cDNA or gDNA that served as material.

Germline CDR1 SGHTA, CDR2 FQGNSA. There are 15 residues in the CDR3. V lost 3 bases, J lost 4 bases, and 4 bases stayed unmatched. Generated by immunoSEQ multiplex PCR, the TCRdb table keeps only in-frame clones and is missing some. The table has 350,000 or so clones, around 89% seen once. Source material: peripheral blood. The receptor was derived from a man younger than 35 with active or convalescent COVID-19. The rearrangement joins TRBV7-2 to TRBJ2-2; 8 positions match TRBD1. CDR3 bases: TGTGCCAGCAGCTTTTCCAGGGGGCTCACCGGGGAGCTGTTTTTT. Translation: CASSFSRGLTGELFF.